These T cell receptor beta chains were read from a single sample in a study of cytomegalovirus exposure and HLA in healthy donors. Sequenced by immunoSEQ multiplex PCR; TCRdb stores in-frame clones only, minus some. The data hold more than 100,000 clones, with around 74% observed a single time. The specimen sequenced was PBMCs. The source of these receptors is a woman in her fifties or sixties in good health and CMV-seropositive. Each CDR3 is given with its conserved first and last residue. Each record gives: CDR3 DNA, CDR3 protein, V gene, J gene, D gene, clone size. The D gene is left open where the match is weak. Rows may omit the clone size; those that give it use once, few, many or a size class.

cdr3_nt: TGTGCCAGCACTACCTGGGGGGACAGGGTCTCCTACGAGCAGTACTTC
cdr3_aa: CASTTWGDRVSYEQYF
v_call: TRBV5-4
j_call: TRBJ2-7
d_call: TRBD1
clone_size: -

cdr3_nt: TGTGCCAGCAGCCAGGGGGCCACCGGGGAGCTGTTTTTT
cdr3_aa: CASSQGATGELFF
v_call: TRBV6-6
j_call: TRBJ2-2
d_call: TRBD1
clone_size: -

cdr3_nt: TGTGCCAGCAGCGGGGGGTCGAGGGGCGAGACCCAGTACTTC
cdr3_aa: CASSGGSRGETQYF
v_call: TRBV13
j_call: TRBJ2-5
d_call: -
clone_size: -

cdr3_nt: TGCAGCGTTGAACCCCCTTCGGGGGGGGGAGGCTACAATGAGCAGTTCTTC
cdr3_aa: CSVEPPSGGGGYNEQFF
v_call: TRBV29-1
j_call: TRBJ2-1
d_call: TRBD2
clone_size: -

cdr3_nt: TGCAGCGTTGACGTTAACTATGGCTGCACCTTC
cdr3_aa: CSVDVNYGCTF
v_call: TRBV29-1
j_call: TRBJ1-2
d_call: -
clone_size: -

cdr3_nt: TGTGCCAGCCGACCTGGGCTAGCGGGTCTGGGAGCTGGGGCCAACGTCCTGACTTTC
cdr3_aa: CASRPGLAGLGAGANVLTF
v_call: TRBV5-4
j_call: TRBJ2-6
d_call: TRBD2
clone_size: few

cdr3_nt: TGCAGCGTGGCGGAGACAGATCGGTGGGGCTACACCTTC
cdr3_aa: CSVAETDRWGYTF
v_call: TRBV29-1
j_call: TRBJ1-2
d_call: -
clone_size: -

cdr3_nt: TGCGCCAGCACCTCTGGCTTGTTCCCCTACGAGCAGTACTTC
cdr3_aa: CASTSGLFPYEQYF
v_call: TRBV5-1
j_call: TRBJ2-7
d_call: -
clone_size: -

cdr3_nt: TGTGCCTCGTGTCTGGGGACTGCGGGTTACGAGCAGTACTTC
cdr3_aa: CASCLGTAGYEQYF
v_call: TRBV10-3
j_call: TRBJ2-7
d_call: -
clone_size: few

cdr3_nt: TGTGCCAGCAGTACTAGCGATACGCAGTATTTT
cdr3_aa: CASSTSDTQYF
v_call: TRBV6-5
j_call: TRBJ2-3
d_call: -
clone_size: -

cdr3_nt: TGCGCCAGCAGCTTCGGCAGGGATAACACTGAAGCTTTCTTT
cdr3_aa: CASSFGRDNTEAFF
v_call: TRBV5-1
j_call: TRBJ1-1
d_call: -
clone_size: -

cdr3_nt: TGTGCCAGCAGCCCCAGACCAAACACAGGGATCAACACTGAAGCTTTCTTT
cdr3_aa: CASSPRPNTGINTEAFF
v_call: TRBV11-2
j_call: TRBJ1-1
d_call: -
clone_size: -

cdr3_nt: TGTGCCAGCAGCCAAGATGTGGTGAGTGAGCAGTACTTC
cdr3_aa: CASSQDVVSEQYF
v_call: TRBV14
j_call: TRBJ2-7
d_call: -
clone_size: -

cdr3_nt: TGTGCCTGGAGTGTACGTGGAGTACCCCTTGAAAAACTGTTTTTT
cdr3_aa: CAWSVRGVPLEKLFF
v_call: TRBV30
j_call: TRBJ1-4
d_call: -
clone_size: -

cdr3_nt: TGTGCCAGCACCTATAGGGGGGGGCAGGGCGATGAAAAACTGTTTTTT
cdr3_aa: CASTYRGGQGDEKLFF
v_call: TRBV5-6
j_call: TRBJ1-4
d_call: -
clone_size: -

cdr3_nt: TGCGCCAGCAGCTTGGCCGGTGGGGGCAATGGAGAGACCCAGTACTTC
cdr3_aa: CASSLAGGGNGETQYF
v_call: TRBV5-1
j_call: TRBJ2-5
d_call: -
clone_size: -

cdr3_nt: TGTGCCAGCAGCAACGGACAGGGACACGAACCCCTCCACTTT
cdr3_aa: CASSNGQGHEPLHF
v_call: TRBV9
j_call: TRBJ1-6
d_call: TRBD1
clone_size: -

cdr3_nt: TGTGCCAGCAGCGTGGCAGGGGGCGGCACAGATACGCAGTATTTT
cdr3_aa: CASSVAGGGTDTQYF
v_call: TRBV9
j_call: TRBJ2-3
d_call: TRBD1
clone_size: -

cdr3_nt: TGCAGCGTCCTTGGCGGGGGACCATCCTACGAGCAGTACTTC
cdr3_aa: CSVLGGGPSYEQYF
v_call: TRBV29-1
j_call: TRBJ2-7
d_call: TRBD2
clone_size: few

cdr3_nt: TGTGCCATCAGTGAAAGGAGCTCCAACTATGGCTACACCTTC
cdr3_aa: CAISERSSNYGYTF
v_call: TRBV10-3
j_call: TRBJ1-2
d_call: -
clone_size: -

cdr3_nt: TGCGCCAGCATGGAGGCGGGCGAGCAGTACTTC
cdr3_aa: CASMEAGEQYF
v_call: TRBV5-1
j_call: TRBJ2-7
d_call: -
clone_size: -

cdr3_nt: TGTGCCAGTAGTACGGTTAGCGGGATTATGGGTGAAAAACTGTTTTTT
cdr3_aa: CASSTVSGIMGEKLFF
v_call: TRBV19
j_call: TRBJ1-4
d_call: -
clone_size: -

cdr3_nt: TGCAGCGTTGGGAGCGGGCCGAACACCGGGGAGCTGTTTTTT
cdr3_aa: CSVGSGPNTGELFF
v_call: TRBV29-1
j_call: TRBJ2-2
d_call: -
clone_size: -

cdr3_nt: TGCGCCAGCAGCCCCACCGGGATGGAGAATTCGGATACGCAGTATTTT
cdr3_aa: CASSPTGMENSDTQYF
v_call: TRBV4-3
j_call: TRBJ2-3
d_call: -
clone_size: -

cdr3_nt: TGTGCCAGCAGCGAGACCCCACGAGGGGAAAAACTGTTTTTT
cdr3_aa: CASSETPRGEKLFF
v_call: TRBV9
j_call: TRBJ1-4
d_call: -
clone_size: -

cdr3_nt: TGTGCCAGCAGTCCGGGACAGGGGAGAGGCTACACCTTC
cdr3_aa: CASSPGQGRGYTF
v_call: TRBV27
j_call: TRBJ1-2
d_call: TRBD1
clone_size: -

cdr3_nt: TGTGCCATCAGTACCACAGGGGGCCCGGACGAGCAGTACTTC
cdr3_aa: CAISTTGGPDEQYF
v_call: TRBV10-3
j_call: TRBJ2-7
d_call: TRBD1
clone_size: -

cdr3_nt: TGTGCCAGCAGCAAATACAGGGGATCTGGAAACACCATATATTTT
cdr3_aa: CASSKYRGSGNTIYF
v_call: TRBV27
j_call: TRBJ1-3
d_call: TRBD1
clone_size: -

cdr3_nt: TGTGCCACCAGCACTAGGAGACTAGCGGGGGGGGACACAGATACGCAGTATTTT
cdr3_aa: CATSTRRLAGGDTDTQYF
v_call: TRBV15
j_call: TRBJ2-3
d_call: TRBD2
clone_size: -

cdr3_nt: TGTGCCAGCAGCTTTCGGGGCGGGGGAAATGAGCAGTTCTTC
cdr3_aa: CASSFRGGGNEQFF
v_call: TRBV11-2
j_call: TRBJ2-1
d_call: TRBD2
clone_size: -

cdr3_nt: TGTGCCAGCAGCCTGGACAGGGGTGGAAACACCATATATTTT
cdr3_aa: CASSLDRGGNTIYF
v_call: TRBV2
j_call: TRBJ1-3
d_call: TRBD1
clone_size: -

cdr3_nt: TGTGCCAGCTCACGCCTTCCAGGAAAGGACTATGGCTACACCTTC
cdr3_aa: CASSRLPGKDYGYTF
v_call: TRBV18
j_call: TRBJ1-2
d_call: -
clone_size: -